This entry is about one TCR beta chain. The antigen remains unidentified. Libraries of TRB cDNA were made by 5' RACE and carried UMIs. From its re-call of the 5' RACE reads, TCRdb lists each CDR3 protein once, without DNA. This sample contains some 130,000 distinct CDR3 sequences. These data originate in a study of CXCR3-negative and CXCR3-positive naive CD8 T cells. Whole-study context: Per library, roughly 1.6 +/- 0.3 million reads; 120 million to 150 million TRB reads overall.

There are 12 residues in the CDR3. Germline V gives CDR1 SGHTA, CDR2 FQGNSA. Study-wide findings and caveats: Memory cells differed in TRBV-TRBJ usage, but naive CXCR3-negative and CXCR3-positive cells had similar usage. For the naive subsets, surface CD5 was similar, and TCR strength was inferred from TRB CDR3 properties. Memory CD8+ cells showed much lower diversity, while both naive subsets displayed comparably high diversity.

The chain carries TRBV7-2 and TRBJ2-1. The receptor comes from a human donor in good health. Some clones in this sample may be carry-over from other donors' samples. The material sequenced was naive CXCR3- CD8+ T cells from blood. Specified subset: CD45RO-CCR7+CD27+CD95- naive CD8+ T cells lacking CXCR3 (TNR3-). The chain's CDR3 is CASSSYPNEQFF.